The text below deals with one T cell receptor (beta chain). As yet, its antigen is unknown. CDR1 is LGHDT and CDR2 is YNNKEL in the germline V gene (reference sequence). The ends were cut back, 4 bases at V and 6 bases at J, with 15 bases in the middle. The CDR3 is made up of 14 amino acids. These data are taken from a study of T cell responses to AZD1222 COVID-19 vaccine. The assay was immunoSEQ multiplex PCR, and TCRdb's table has in-frame clones only and misses some. Of 120,000 to 150,000 clones in the sample, just over 90% were seen once. Study-wide findings and caveats: Only five to seven AZD1222 recipients tested seropositive at baseline.

The chain recombines TRBV3-1 (or the pseudogene TRBV3-2) with TRBJ1-2; maybe TRBD1 (5 bases). The sequenced sample was peripheral blood, obtained on day 0 of AZD1222 vaccination. The receptor's source is an adult in good health. The CDR3: CASSPQVGVHGYTF. The CDR3 DNA sequence: TGTGCCAGCAGCCCTCAGGTAGGGGTCCATGGCTACACCTTC.